This T cell receptor (beta chain) was captured by sequencing in a study of T cells after yellow fever vaccination. About the research overall: With SMART-Seq v4 Ultra Low Input, the fractions containing low cell numbers were prepared. Whole-study findings and limits: Post-booster reappearance was seen for most primary-vaccination clones (roughly 96% CD4, around 90% CD8).

This clonotype was observed a handful of times. Its antigen remains unknown. The V end lost 1 base, the J end lost 4 bases, and 16 bases lay between the germline ends. The CDR3 is made up of 17 amino acids. Looked up from germline, CDR1 is LNHNV and CDR2 is YYDKDF (reference sequence). TCRdb recomputed calls from the 5' RACE reads with MiXCR, one row per CDR3 protein. Found here are some 670,000 distinct CDR3 sequences, around 12% of them singletons; the top ten hold about 16%. The source of this sequence is a man under 40 who received the YFV17D yellow fever vaccine. Specimen: PBMCs, collected on the day of the yellow fever booster vaccination. This chain connects TRBV15 to TRBJ2-2; D may match TRBD1 or TRBD2 (6 bases each). CDR3 region: CATSRVLGGGGTGELFF. The CDR3, as DNA: TGTGCCACCAGCAGAGTTCTCGGGGGCGGTGGCACCGGGGAGCTGTTTTTT.